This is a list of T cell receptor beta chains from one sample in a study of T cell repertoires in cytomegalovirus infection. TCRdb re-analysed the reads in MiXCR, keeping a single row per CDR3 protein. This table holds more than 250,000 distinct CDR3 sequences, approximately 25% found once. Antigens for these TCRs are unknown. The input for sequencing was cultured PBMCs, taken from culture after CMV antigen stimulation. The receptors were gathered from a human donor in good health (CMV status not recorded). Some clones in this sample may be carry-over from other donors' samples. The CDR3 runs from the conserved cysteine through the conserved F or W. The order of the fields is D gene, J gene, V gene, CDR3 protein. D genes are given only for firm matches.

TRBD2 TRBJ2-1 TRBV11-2 CASSLAGRAGNEQFF
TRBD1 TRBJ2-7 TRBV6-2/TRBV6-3 CASKGGTGEFYEQYF
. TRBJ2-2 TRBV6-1 CASNRVPNTGELFF
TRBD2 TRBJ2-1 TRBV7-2 CASSPGGAGGHEQFF
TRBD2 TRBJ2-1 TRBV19 CASRLAGGGREQFF
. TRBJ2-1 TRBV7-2 CASSPFEAGHTYNEQFF
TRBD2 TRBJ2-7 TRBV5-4 CASSFIAGGYSYEQYF
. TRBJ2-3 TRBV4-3 CASSQDPSGLDTQYF
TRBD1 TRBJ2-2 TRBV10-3 CAISGRPTGANTGELFF
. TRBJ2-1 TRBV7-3 CASSFQGGPYNEQFF
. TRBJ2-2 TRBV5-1 CASSLVGATNTGELFF
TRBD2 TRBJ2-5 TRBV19 CASSTPGLAGAGETQYF
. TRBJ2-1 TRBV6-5 CASSYSSRKNEQFF
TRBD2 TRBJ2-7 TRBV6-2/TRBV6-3 CASRRSFGTSGKTYEQYF
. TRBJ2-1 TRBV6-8 CAISQVSSYNEQFF
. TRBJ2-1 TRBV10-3 CAISEYNEQFF
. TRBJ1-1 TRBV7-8 CASTNTLQGTEAFF
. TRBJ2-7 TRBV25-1 CASTELAGTTYEQYF
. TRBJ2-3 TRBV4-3 CASSQGGGYTDTQYF
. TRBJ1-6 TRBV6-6 CASSYFREGSSPLHF
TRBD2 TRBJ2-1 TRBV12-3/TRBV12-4 CASRERENSGSEQFF
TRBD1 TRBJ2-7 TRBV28 CASSPPGQGISYEQYF
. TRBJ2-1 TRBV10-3 CAISPGLSFEQFF
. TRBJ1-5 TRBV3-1 CASSHGENQPQHF
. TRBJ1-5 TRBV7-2 CASSLGFNQPQHF
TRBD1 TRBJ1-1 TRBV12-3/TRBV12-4 CASSITGGTEAFF
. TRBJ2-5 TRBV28 CATIGQNQETQYF
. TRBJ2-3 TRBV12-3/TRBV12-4 CASSLARGGVGTDTQYF
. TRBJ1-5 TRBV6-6 CASSQDRTWHF
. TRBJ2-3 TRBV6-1 CATRRGQAFDTQYF
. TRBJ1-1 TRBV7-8 CASIGGQGHTEAFF
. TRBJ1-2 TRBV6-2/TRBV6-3 CASSEDKANYGYTF
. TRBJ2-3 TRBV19 CASSIDPGTDTQYF
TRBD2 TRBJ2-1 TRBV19 CASRYELAGGLNEQFF
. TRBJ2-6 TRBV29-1 CSVEEVGGANVLTF
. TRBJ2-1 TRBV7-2 CASSLDGPTYNEQFF
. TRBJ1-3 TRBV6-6 CASSYTGSGNTIYF
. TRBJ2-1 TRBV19 CASSSTLDYNHEQFF
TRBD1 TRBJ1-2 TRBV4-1 CASSQVDRDYYGYTF
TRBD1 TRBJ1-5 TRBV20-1 CSVTGQGADNQPQHF
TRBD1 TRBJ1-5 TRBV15 CATSRDGQGPQPQHF
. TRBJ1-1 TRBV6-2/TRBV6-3 CASSYLNEAFF
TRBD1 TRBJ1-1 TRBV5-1 CASREGQGVSMNTEAFF
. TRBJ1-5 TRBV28 CASGGGGARGLGNQPQHF
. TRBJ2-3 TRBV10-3 CAIQRPGTDTQYF
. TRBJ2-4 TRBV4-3 CASSQQTAPAKNIQYF
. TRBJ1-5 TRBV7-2 CASSAQTTQPQHF
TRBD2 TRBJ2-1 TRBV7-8 CASRLAGGPRDEQFF
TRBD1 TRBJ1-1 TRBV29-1 CSAFLAGQGLPNTEAFF